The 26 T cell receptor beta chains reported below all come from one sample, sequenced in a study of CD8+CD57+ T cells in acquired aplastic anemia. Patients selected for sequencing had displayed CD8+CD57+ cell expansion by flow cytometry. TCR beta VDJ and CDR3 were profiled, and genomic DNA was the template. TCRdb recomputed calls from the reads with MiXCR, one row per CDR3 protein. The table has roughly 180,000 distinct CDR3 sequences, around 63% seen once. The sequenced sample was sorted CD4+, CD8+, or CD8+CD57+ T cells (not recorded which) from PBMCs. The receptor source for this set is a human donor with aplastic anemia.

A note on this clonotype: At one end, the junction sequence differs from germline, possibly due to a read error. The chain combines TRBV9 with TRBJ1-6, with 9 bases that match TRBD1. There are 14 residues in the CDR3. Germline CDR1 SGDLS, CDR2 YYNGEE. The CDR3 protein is CASSTGQGNSPLHF. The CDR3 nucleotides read TGCGCCAGCAGCACGGGACAGGGAAATTCACCCCTCCACTTT.

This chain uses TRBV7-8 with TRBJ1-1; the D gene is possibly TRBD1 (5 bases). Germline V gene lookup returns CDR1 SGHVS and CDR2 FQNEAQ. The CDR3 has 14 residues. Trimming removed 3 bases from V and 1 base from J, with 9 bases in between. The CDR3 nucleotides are TGTGCCAGCAGCTTTGTGGGACCGAACACTGAAGCTTTCTTT. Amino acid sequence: CASSFVGPNTEAFF.

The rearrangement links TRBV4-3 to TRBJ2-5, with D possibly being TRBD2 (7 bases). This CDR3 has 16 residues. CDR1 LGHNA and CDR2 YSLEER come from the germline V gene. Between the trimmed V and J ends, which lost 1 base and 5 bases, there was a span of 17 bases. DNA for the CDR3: TGCGCCAGCAGCCAAGGAGGGGGAGCGGGATTTGAGACCCAGTACTTC. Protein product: CASSQGGGAGFETQYF.

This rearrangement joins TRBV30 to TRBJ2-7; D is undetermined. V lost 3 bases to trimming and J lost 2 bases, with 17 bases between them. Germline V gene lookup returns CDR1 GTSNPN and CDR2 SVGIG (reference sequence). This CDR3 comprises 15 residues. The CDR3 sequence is CAWRPPGRVPYEQYF. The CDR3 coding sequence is TGTGCCTGGAGACCCCCTGGCCGGGTCCCCTACGAGCAGTACTTC.

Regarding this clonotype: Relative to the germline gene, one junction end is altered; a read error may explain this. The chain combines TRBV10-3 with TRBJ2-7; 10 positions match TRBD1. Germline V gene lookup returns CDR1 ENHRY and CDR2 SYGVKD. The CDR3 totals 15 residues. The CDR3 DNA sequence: TGTGCCATCAGTCTCCGGGACAGGGGCGTCAACGAGCGGTACTTC. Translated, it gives CAISLRDRGVNERYF.

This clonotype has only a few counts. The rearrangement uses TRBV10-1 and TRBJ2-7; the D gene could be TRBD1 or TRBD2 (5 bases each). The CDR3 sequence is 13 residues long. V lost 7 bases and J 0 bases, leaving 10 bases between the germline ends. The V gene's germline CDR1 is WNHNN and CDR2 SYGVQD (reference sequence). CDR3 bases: TGCGCCAGCAACGGGGCGGGCTCCTACGAGCAGTACTTC. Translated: CASNGAGSYEQYF.

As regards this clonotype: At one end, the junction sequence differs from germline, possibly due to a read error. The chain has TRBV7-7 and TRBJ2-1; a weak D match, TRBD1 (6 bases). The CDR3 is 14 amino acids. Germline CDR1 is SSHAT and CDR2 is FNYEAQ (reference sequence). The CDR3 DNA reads TGTGCTAGCAGCTTAGGGGGTTACGGGAATGAGCAGTTCTTC. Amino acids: CASSLGGYGNEQFF.

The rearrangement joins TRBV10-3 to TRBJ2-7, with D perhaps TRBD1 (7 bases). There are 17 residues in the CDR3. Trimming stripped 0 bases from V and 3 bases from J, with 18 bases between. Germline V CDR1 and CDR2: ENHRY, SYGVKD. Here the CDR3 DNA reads TGTGCCATCAGTGAGTCCGGGACAGATTGGGAGGACTACGAGCAGTACTTC. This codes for CAISESGTDWEDYEQYF.

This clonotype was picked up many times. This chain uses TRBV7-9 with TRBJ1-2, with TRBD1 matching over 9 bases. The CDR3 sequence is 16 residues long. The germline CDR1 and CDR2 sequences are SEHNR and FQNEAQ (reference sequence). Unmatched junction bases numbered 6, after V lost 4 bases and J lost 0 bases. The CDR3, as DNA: TGTGCCAGCAGCTCCGGGACAGGGAATCCTAACTATGGCTACACCTTC. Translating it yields CASSSGTGNPNYGYTF.

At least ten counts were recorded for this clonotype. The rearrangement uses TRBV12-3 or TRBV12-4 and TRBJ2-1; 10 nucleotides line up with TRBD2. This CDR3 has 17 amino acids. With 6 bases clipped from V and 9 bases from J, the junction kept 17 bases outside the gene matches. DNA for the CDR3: TGTGCCAGCAGCCCTGCGTGGGCTAGCGGGGGCGGGGGTGAGCAGTTCTTC. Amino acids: CASSPAWASGGGGEQFF.

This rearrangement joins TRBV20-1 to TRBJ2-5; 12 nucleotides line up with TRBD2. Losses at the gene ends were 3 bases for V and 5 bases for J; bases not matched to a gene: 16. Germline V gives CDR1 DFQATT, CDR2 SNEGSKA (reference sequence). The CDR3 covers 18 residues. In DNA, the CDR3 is TGCAGTGCTAGCGGAGGTCTAGCGGGAGGGCAAGTCTTCGAGACCCAGTACTTC. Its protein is CSASGGLAGGQVFETQYF.

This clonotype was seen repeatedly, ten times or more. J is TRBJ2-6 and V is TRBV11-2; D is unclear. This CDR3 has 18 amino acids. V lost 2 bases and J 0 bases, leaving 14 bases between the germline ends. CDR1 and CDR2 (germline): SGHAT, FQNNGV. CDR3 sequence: CASSLTFRLSSGANVLTF. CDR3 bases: TGTGCCAGCAGCTTAACGTTCAGGTTGAGCTCTGGGGCCAACGTCCTGACTTTC.

Here the CDR3 reads CASSPPDIRYEQYF. The CDR3 region has the DNA TGTGCCAGCTCACCACCCGACATAAGGTACGAGCAGTACTTC. The V call is TRBV18, the J call TRBJ2-7; no clear D gene. Between the trimmed V and J ends, which lost 0 bases and 4 bases, there was a span of 10 bases. The germline V gene has CDR1 KGHSH and CDR2 LQKENI. The CDR3 contains 14 residues.

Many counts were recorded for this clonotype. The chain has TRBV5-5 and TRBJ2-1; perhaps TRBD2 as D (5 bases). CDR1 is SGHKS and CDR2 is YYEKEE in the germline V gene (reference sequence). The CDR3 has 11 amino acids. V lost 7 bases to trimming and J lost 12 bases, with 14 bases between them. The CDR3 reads CASALEAVQFF. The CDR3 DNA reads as TGTGCCAGCGCGCTGGAGGCGGTGCAGTTCTTC.

CDR3 sequence (DNA): TGTGCCATCAAAACGGGACTCAACACAGATACGCAGTATTTT. Translation: CAIKTGLNTDTQYF. The chain uses TRBV10-3 and TRBJ2-3; D is possibly TRBD2 (6 bases). The CDR3 has 14 residues. CDR1 ENHRY and CDR2 SYGVKD come from the germline V gene. The V gene lost 7 bases and the J gene lost 2 bases, with 13 bases spanning the gap.

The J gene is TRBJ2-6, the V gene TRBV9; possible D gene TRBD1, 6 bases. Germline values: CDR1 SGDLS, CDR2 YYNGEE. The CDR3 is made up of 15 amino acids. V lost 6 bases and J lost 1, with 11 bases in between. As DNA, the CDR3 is TGTGCCAGCACCCCAGGGGTATCTGGGGCCAACGTCCTGACTTTC. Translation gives CASTPGVSGANVLTF.

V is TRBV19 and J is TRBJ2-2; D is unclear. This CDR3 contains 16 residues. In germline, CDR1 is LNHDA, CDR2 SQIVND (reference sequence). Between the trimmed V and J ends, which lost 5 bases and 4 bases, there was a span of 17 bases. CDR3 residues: CASSPGSPVGTGELFF. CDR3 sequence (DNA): TGTGCCAGTAGTCCAGGCTCCCCCGTGGGCACCGGGGAGCTGTTTTTT.

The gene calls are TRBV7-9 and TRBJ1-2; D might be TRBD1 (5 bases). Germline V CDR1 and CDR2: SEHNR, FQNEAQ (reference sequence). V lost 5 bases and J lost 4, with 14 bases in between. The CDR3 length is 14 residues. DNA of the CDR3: TGTGCCAGCAGCACGGAGGGGTCGGGCTATGGCTACACCTTC. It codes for CASSTEGSGYGYTF.

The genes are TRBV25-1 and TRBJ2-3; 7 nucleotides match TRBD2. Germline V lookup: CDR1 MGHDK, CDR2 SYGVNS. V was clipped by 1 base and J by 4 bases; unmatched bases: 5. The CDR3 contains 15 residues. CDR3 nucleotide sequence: TGTGCCAGCAGTGAATGGGGGGGGGTCGCAGATACGCAGTATTTT. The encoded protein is CASSEWGGVADTQYF.

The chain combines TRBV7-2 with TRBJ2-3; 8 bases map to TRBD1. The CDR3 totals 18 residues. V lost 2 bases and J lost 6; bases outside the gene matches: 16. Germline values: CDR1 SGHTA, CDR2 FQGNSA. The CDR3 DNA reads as TGTGCCAGCAGCTTACAGGCCGCGACAGGGGCTCTCTGGGATACGCAGTATTTT. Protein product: CASSLQAATGALWDTQYF.

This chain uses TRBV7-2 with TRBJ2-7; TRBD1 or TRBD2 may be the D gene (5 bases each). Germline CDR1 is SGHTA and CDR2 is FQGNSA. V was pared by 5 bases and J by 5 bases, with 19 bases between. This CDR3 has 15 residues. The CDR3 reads CASSVQGLRENEQYF. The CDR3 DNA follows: TGTGCCAGCAGCGTTCAGGGTTTGAGGGAAAACGAGCAGTACTTC. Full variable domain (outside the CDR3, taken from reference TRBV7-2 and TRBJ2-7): GAGVSQSPSNKVTEKGKDVELRCDPISGHTALYWYRQSLGQGLEFLIYFQGNSAPDKSGLPSDRFSAERTGGSVSTLTIQRTQQEDSAVYLCASSVQGLRENEQYFGPGTRLTVT.

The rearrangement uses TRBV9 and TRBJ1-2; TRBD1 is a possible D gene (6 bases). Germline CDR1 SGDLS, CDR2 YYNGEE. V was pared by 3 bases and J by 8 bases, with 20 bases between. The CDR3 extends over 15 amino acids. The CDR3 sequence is CASSAPWGPGNGYTF. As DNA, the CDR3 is TGTGCCAGCAGCGCTCCCTGGGGGCCAGGGAACGGCTACACCTTC.

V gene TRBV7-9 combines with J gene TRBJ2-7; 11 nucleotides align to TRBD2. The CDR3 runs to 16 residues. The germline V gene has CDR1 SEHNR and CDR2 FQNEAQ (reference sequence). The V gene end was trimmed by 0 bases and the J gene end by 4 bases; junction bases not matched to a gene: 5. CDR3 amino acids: CASSLAISGGAYEQYF. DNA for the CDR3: TGTGCCAGCAGCTTAGCGATTAGCGGGGGGGCGTACGAGCAGTACTTC.

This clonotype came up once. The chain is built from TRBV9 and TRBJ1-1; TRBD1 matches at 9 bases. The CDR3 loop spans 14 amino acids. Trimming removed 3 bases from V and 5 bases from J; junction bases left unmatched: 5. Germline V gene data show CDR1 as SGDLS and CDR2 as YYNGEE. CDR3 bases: TGTGCCAGCAGCGAATTGACAGGGGGGACTGAAGCTTTCTTT. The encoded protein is CASSELTGGTEAFF. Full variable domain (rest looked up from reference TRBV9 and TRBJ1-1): DSGVTQTPKHLITATGQRVTLRCSPRSGDLSVYWYQQSLDQGLQFLIQYYNGEERAKGNILERFSAQQFPDLHSELNLSSLELGDSALYFCASSELTGGTEAFFGQGTRLTVV.

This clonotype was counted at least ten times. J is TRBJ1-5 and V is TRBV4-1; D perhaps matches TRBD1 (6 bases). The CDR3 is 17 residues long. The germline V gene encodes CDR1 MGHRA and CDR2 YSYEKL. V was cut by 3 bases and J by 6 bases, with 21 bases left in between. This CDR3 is CASSHHPRERGSQPQHF. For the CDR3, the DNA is TGCGCCAGCAGCCACCACCCTCGGGAGAGGGGGAGTCAGCCCCAGCATTTT.

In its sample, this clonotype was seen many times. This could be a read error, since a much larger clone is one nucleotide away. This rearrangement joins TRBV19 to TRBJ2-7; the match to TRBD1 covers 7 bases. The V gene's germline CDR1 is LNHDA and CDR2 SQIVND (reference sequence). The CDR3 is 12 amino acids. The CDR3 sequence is CANSPQGIEQYF. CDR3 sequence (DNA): TGTGCCAATAGTCCACAGGGGATCGAGCAGTACTTC. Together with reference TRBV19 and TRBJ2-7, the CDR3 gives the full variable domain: DGGITQSPKYLFRKEGQNVTLSCEQNLNHDAMYWYRQDPGQGLRLIYYSQIVNDFQKGDIAEGYSVSREKKESFPLTVTSAQKNPTAFYLCANSPQGIEQYFGPGTRLTVT.